This TCR beta chain was recorded in a study of identical twins. Germline CDR1 is MNHEY and CDR2 is SVGAGI. Deletions cut 10 bases from V and 0 bases from J, with 13 bases between. CDR3 length equals 13 residues. TCRdb fed the 5' RACE reads into MiXCR, producing one record per CDR3 protein. The data contain fewer than 450,000 distinct CDR3 sequences, around 9% of them singletons. Whole-study findings and limits: Conclusions rested on cross-sectional statistics rather than following the same donors. Reduced insertions were recorded for abundant cord blood beta clonotypes, with no such pattern in memory repertoires.

Regarding this clonotype: Its specificity is not known.

This chain joins TRBV6-5 and TRBJ2-7; TRBD2 is a possible D gene (6 bases). This TCR came from a woman between 45 and 65 years old in good health. The sample consisted of naive T cells sorted from blood. CDR3 coding DNA: TGTGCCACTAACGGGACTTCCTCCTACGAGCAGTACTTC. Translating gives CATNGTSSYEQYF.